What follows are 10 T cell receptor beta chains derived from one specimen sequenced in a study of blood T cell repertoires in COVID-19. Sequencing used immunoSEQ multiplex PCR; TCRdb keeps in-frame clones, though not all of them. Of roughly 150,000 clones listed, approximately 90% are singletons. The specimen sequenced was peripheral blood. The receptors were sampled from a woman aged 80 or older with acute or convalescent COVID-19.

The gene calls are TRBV3-1 (or the pseudogene TRBV3-2) and TRBJ2-7; D is uncertain. This CDR3 has 13 residues. Germline CDR1 is LGHDT and CDR2 is YNNKEL (reference sequence). V lost 3 bases to trimming and J lost 4 bases, with 10 bases between them. In nucleotides, the CDR3 is TGTGCCAGCAGCCAGAGAGGAGAATACGAGCAGTACTTC. Translating gives CASSQRGEYEQYF.

The chain joins TRBV25-1 to TRBJ1-2; 9 positions agree with TRBD1. The germline V gene encodes CDR1 MGHDK and CDR2 SYGVNS. The J segment lost 3 bases and the V segment lost 3 bases, leaving 2 bases of the junction unmatched. The CDR3 consists of 14 residues. This chain's CDR3 is CASSDDRGYYGYTF. Written as DNA, the CDR3 is TGTGCCAGCAGTGACGACAGGGGGTACTATGGCTACACCTTC.

The chain links TRBV10-1 to TRBJ2-3, with 9 nucleotides matching TRBD1. V was pared by 0 bases and J by 5 bases, with 6 bases of the junction left unmatched. The CDR3 covers 16 residues. From germline, CDR1 is WNHNN and CDR2 SYGVQD (reference sequence). The CDR3 spells CASSESGQGQGDTQYF. CDR3 sequence (DNA): TGCGCCAGCAGTGAGTCCGGACAGGGGCAGGGAGATACGCAGTATTTT.

The rearrangement links TRBV9 to TRBJ2-3; 8 bases are shared with TRBD2. Germline V CDR1 and CDR2: SGDLS, YYNGEE. V gave up 0 bases and J gave up 0 bases; unmatched junction bases: 9. The CDR3 consists of 18 residues. The CDR3 DNA follows: TGTGCCAGCAGCGTAGGGCTCGGGGGGGACCTTAGCACAGATACGCAGTATTTT. It yields the protein CASSVGLGGDLSTDTQYF.

The rearrangement joins TRBV5-1 to TRBJ1-3; D is uncertain. The CDR3 is 15 amino acids. The germline CDR1 and CDR2 sequences are SGHRS and YFSETQ. V gave up 0 bases and J gave up 2 bases, with 9 bases separating them. The CDR3 here is CASSLAGEPGNTIYF. Written as DNA, the CDR3 is TGCGCCAGCAGCTTGGCAGGTGAACCTGGAAACACCATATATTTT.

The rearrangement joins TRBV5-1 to TRBJ1-6; TRBD1 might be the D (5 bases). CDR3 length equals 15 residues. V gave up 6 bases and J gave up 4 bases, with 14 bases separating them. Germline CDR1 and CDR2: SGHRS and YFSETQ. DNA for the CDR3: TGCGCCAGCAAGGGGACTGAAACTTATAATTCACCCCTCCACTTT. Its translation is CASKGTETYNSPLHF.

This rearrangement joins TRBV4-3 to TRBJ1-1; possibly TRBD1 for D (5 bases). Deletions cut 0 bases from V and 1 base from J, with 12 bases between. CDR1 and CDR2 (germline): LGHNA, YSLEER. This CDR3 is built from 16 residues. The CDR3 region is CASSQDWVGQNTEAFF. The CDR3 bases are TGCGCCAGCAGCCAAGATTGGGTGGGGCAGAACACTGAAGCTTTCTTT.

The rearrangement links TRBV5-4 to TRBJ2-1; 10 nucleotides align to TRBD1. Germline trimming cut 0 bases from V and 9 bases from J; bases unmatched to any gene: 12. This CDR3 comprises 17 residues. Germline V CDR1 and CDR2: SGHNT, YYREEE (reference sequence). The DNA of the CDR3 is TGTGCCAGCAGCTTGGCCTATGGGACAGGGGATTCGGGTGAGCAGTTCTTC. It yields the protein CASSLAYGTGDSGEQFF. Full variable domain (missing parts from reference TRBV5-4 and TRBJ2-1): ETGVTQSPTHLIKTRGQQVTLRCSSQSGHNTVSWYQQALGQGPQFIFQYYREEENGRGNFPPRFSGLQFPNYSSELNVNALELDDSALYLCASSLAYGTGDSGEQFFGPGTRLTVL.

V usage is TRBV4-1 and J usage is TRBJ2-3; 7 nucleotides agree with TRBD2. Germline trimming cut 1 base from V and 4 bases from J; bases unmatched to any gene: 2. The CDR3 runs to 14 residues. Germline V gene sequence: CDR1 MGHRA, CDR2 YSYEKL. The CDR3 DNA is TGCGCCAGCAGCCAAGGTCGGGGGGCAGATACGCAGTATTTT. It specifies CASSQGRGADTQYF.

The gene calls are TRBV4-3 and TRBJ2-7; 7 positions agree with TRBD2. CDR3 length: 17 amino acids. Trimming took 2 bases from V and 3 from J; bases not matched to a gene: 13. The germline V gene has CDR1 LGHNA and CDR2 YSLEER. The CDR3 here is CASSQTLEAGDLYEQYF. The CDR3 bases are TGCGCCAGCAGCCAAACGTTAGAGGCGGGGGACCTCTACGAGCAGTACTTC.